This TCR beta chain is from a study of cytomegalovirus exposure and HLA in healthy donors. PCR amplification relied on 60 Vbeta primers (plus 13 Jbeta primers). Clones were sequenced by immunoSEQ multiplex PCR, and TCRdb holds only the in-frame ones, with some missing. This table has fewer than 200,000 clones, approximately 80% appearing once. V dropped 4 bases and J dropped 10 bases, with 11 bases sitting between them. Germline V gene data show CDR1 as ENHRY and CDR2 as SYGVKD. This CDR3 has 12 residues. A word on this clone: The same CDR3 can be traced to other DNA sequences in this sample.

The sequence derives from a woman aged 50 to 60 in good health and CMV-seropositive. J is TRBJ1-3 and V is TRBV10-3, with no clear D. Sequenced input: PBMCs. The CDR3 region is CAISVGGDTIYF. For the CDR3, the DNA is TGTGCCATCAGTGTCGGCGGGGATACCATATATTTT.